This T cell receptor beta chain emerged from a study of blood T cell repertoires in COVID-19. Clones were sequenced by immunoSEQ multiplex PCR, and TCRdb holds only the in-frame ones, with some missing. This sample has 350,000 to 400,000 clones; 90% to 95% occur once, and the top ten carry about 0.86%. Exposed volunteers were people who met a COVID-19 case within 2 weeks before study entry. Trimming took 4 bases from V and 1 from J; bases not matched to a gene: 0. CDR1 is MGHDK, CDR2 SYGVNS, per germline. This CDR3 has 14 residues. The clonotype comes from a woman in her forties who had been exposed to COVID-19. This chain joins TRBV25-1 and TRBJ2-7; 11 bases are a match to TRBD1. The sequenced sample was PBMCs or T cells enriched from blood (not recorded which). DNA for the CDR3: TGTGCCAGCAGTGGGGACAGGGGGTCCTACGAGCAGTACTTC. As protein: CASSGDRGSYEQYF.